This T cell receptor (beta chain) was recorded in a study of T cells in Graves' hyperthyroidism and ophthalmopathy. The length of the CDR3 is 16 residues. Germline V gene data show CDR1 as MNHEY and CDR2 as SVGEGT. The V segment lost 7 bases and the J segment 10 bases; nucleotides outside the gene matches: 18. TCR beta CDR3 region amplification was performed from RNA transcripts. HTBI primers were the set used in a first-round RT-PCR of the TCR CDR3. From the multiplex PCR reads, TCRdb called clonotypes with MiXCR, one entry per CDR3 protein. This repertoire shows around 300,000 distinct CDR3 sequences, approximately 23% found once; its top ten account for 64%. A note on this clonotype: What it binds is not known.

Study-level findings and limits: Blood also showed most of the thyroid clonotypes that were expanded above 0.001.

The study excluded patients with uncontrolled infection, other autoimmune disease, pregnancy or lactation. The rearrangement links TRBV6-2 or TRBV6-3 to TRBJ2-1; the match to TRBD1 covers 8 bases. Sequenced material: blood. This clonotype originated in a man aged 30 to 45 with Graves' ophthalmopathy. The CDR3 DNA reads as TGTGCCAGCACAAACCCAGGGGGCGATACCATCGGGGAGCAGTTCTTC. Its protein is CASTNPGGDTIGEQFF.